Presented here are 28 T cell receptor beta chains from one specimen sequenced in a study of breast tumors, draining lymph nodes, adjacent tissues. Samples came from axillary lymph nodes draining the breast cancer. TCRdb called the multiplex PCR reads again in MiXCR, with one record for every CDR3 protein. The sample has 90,000 to 120,000 distinct CDR3 sequences; around 20% are singletons. Material for sequencing was axillary lymph node tissue. These receptors were obtained from a female donor with breast cancer. Some clones in this sample may be carry-over from other donors' samples.

The rearrangement uses TRBV27 and TRBJ2-7, with TRBD1 matching over 7 bases. Germline-derived CDR1 and CDR2 are MNHEY and SMNVEV (reference sequence). This CDR3 has 16 residues. J gave up 3 bases and V 6 bases, and 14 bases lay outside the gene matches. CDR3 in DNA: TGTGCCAGCAGAAGGGGGCCTCAGGGTAATATCTACGAGCAGTACTTC. Protein product: CASRRGPQGNIYEQYF.

This clonotype was counted ten times or more. The chain uses TRBV7-7 and TRBJ2-7; TRBD1 aligns across 10 bases. V lost 6 bases and J lost 5; bases outside the gene matches: 4. The CDR3 is 13 amino acids. From germline, CDR1 is SSHAT and CDR2 FNYEAQ (reference sequence). The CDR3 loop reads CASSTGTGDEQYF. CDR3 coding DNA: TGTGCCAGCAGTACCGGGACAGGGGACGAGCAGTACTTC.

This clonotype has a count of ten or more. The CDR3, as DNA: TGTGCCAGCAGCCAAGATGAGACAGAGGACTCACCCCTCCACTTT. Residues: CASSQDETEDSPLHF. This sequence joins TRBV4-2 and TRBJ1-6, with D possibly TRBD1 on 5 matching bases. Trimming pared 0 bases from V and 10 bases from J, leaving 13 bases between. The CDR3 contains 15 residues. The germline CDR1 and CDR2 sequences are LGHNA and YNFKEQ.

The genes are TRBV30 and TRBJ2-7; no clear D gene. This CDR3 has 11 amino acids. V dropped 3 bases and J dropped 3 bases, with 6 bases sitting between them. In germline, CDR1 is GTSNPN, CDR2 SVGIG (reference sequence). CDR3 amino acids: CAWSQRYEQYF. In nucleotides, the CDR3 is TGTGCCTGGAGCCAACGCTACGAGCAGTACTTC.

This clonotype was observed at least ten times. The chain employs TRBV15 and TRBJ1-3; D not resolved. The CDR3 length is 15 residues. CDR1 is LNHNV and CDR2 is YYDKDF in the germline V gene (reference sequence). V was clipped by 7 bases and J by 1 base, with 14 bases between them. CDR3 residues: CATTPDGRSGNTIYF. CDR3 sequence (DNA): TGTGCCACCACTCCCGACGGCCGATCTGGAAACACCATATATTTT.

As to this clonotype: With a much larger clone just one base away, this may be a read error. The chain has TRBV2 and TRBJ1-5, with a possible D match to TRBD1 (5 bases). Germline V gene sequence: CDR1 SNHLY, CDR2 FYNNEI. The CDR3 runs 15 residues. The CDR3 sequence is CACSLVGTPGQPQHF. In DNA, the CDR3 is TGTGCCTGCAGCTTAGTTGGGACCCCGGGCCAGCCCCAGCATTTT.

At least ten counts were recorded for this clonotype. This rearrangement joins TRBV9 to TRBJ1-5; 11 bases align to TRBD1. Unmatched junction bases numbered 5, after V lost 3 bases and J lost 9 bases. Germline V gene sequence: CDR1 SGDLS, CDR2 YYNGEE. This CDR3 has 14 residues. CDR3 in DNA: TGTGCCAGCAGCGACGGACAGGGGGCACGGCCCCAGCATTTT. It encodes CASSDGQGARPQHF. Complete variable domain (other parts from reference TRBV9 and TRBJ1-5): DSGVTQTPKHLITATGQRVTLRCSPRSGDLSVYWYQQSLDQGLQFLIQYYNGEERAKGNILERFSAQQFPDLHSELNLSSLELGDSALYFCASSDGQGARPQHFGDGTRLSIL.

Notes on this clonotype: It may be a read error: a sequence one base away is much more abundant. This chain uses TRBV2 with TRBJ1-3, with D unclear. CDR3 size: 13 residues. Per germline, CDR1 SNHLY and CDR2 FYNNEI. This CDR3 reads CASSVESENTTYF. The DNA of the CDR3 is TGTGCCAGCAGTGTTGAGTCGGAAAACACCACATATTTT.

This chain links TRBV10-3 with TRBJ1-1, with D perhaps TRBD1 (5 bases). Germline V gives CDR1 ENHRY, CDR2 SYGVKD. The CDR3 consists of 15 residues. The ends were cut back, 0 bases at V and 5 bases at J, with 13 bases in the middle. The CDR3 region has the DNA TGTGCCATCAGTGAGTCAGGGGTGGGGTTGACTGAAGCTTTCTTT. Amino acid sequence: CAISESGVGLTEAFF.

This clonotype occurred many times. This chain joins TRBV5-1 and TRBJ2-7; D call uncertain. CDR3 length: 12 residues. V was shortened by 3 bases and J by 5 bases, with 9 bases between the two germline ends. Per the germline V gene, CDR1 is SGHRS and CDR2 is YFSETQ. This CDR3 is CASSSVANEQYF. The CDR3 DNA reads TGCGCCAGCAGCTCCGTGGCAAACGAGCAGTACTTC.

This clonotype was found once. Since a much larger clone is just one base distant, this may be a read error. Because it lacks the conserved phenylalanine or tryptophan at the end, this CDR3 is likely a read error. This chain links TRBV28 with TRBJ2-7; D is unresolved. This CDR3 has 11 amino acids. Germline V gene sequence: CDR1 MDHEN, CDR2 SYDVKM. V was cut by 2 bases and J by 6 bases, with 5 bases left in between. The chain's CDR3 is CASSLRSEQYS. The CDR3 DNA reads as TGTGCCAGCAGTTTAAGGTCCGAGCAGTACTCC.

This clonotype was detected many times. DNA of the CDR3: TGTGCCACCAGTGATTTTACGGGGGGGAAATACAATGAGCAGTTCTTC. This gives the protein CATSDFTGGKYNEQFF. The chain combines TRBV24-1 with TRBJ2-1, with 8 bases aligning to TRBD2. There are 16 residues in the CDR3. J lost 4 bases, V lost 1 base, and 5 bases had no gene match. In germline, CDR1 is KGHDR, CDR2 SFDVKD.

In its sample, this clonotype was seen many times. V gene TRBV30 combines with J gene TRBJ1-2, with unresolved D. V was clipped by 3 bases and J by 5 bases, with 16 bases between them. The germline V gene encodes CDR1 GTSNPN and CDR2 SVGIG (reference sequence). The length of the CDR3 is 14 residues. CDR3 residues: CAWSFGTSEYGYTF. The CDR3 DNA sequence: TGTGCCTGGAGCTTCGGAACTTCTGAGTATGGCTACACCTTC.

The chain links TRBV4-2 to TRBJ2-6; 12 nucleotides align to TRBD2. The CDR3 extends over 18 amino acids. In germline, CDR1 is LGHNA, CDR2 YNFKEQ. The trim removed 4 bases at V and 0 bases at J, leaving 4 bases unmatched. In nucleotides, the CDR3 is TGTGCCAGCAGCCCACTAGCGGGAGGCCGCTCTGGGGCCAACGTCCTGACTTTC. This translates into CASSPLAGGRSGANVLTF.

This clonotype turned up a few times. A much larger clone is a single base away; this may be a read error. The rearrangement links TRBV19 to TRBJ2-7; 9 bases are a match to TRBD2. V shed 6 bases and J 3 bases; nucleotides not matched to a gene: 9. This CDR3 spans 15 amino acids. Germline V gene sequence: CDR1 LNHDA, CDR2 SQIVND (reference sequence). The CDR3 sequence: CASSPAWREGYEQYF. As DNA, the CDR3 is TGTGCCAGTAGCCCCGCCTGGCGGGAGGGCTACGAGCAGTACTTC.

This clonotype was counted between two and nine times. The chain is built from TRBV12-3 or TRBV12-4 and TRBJ2-2; 16 bases map to TRBD2. The CDR3 covers 20 residues. Trimming cost V 7 bases and J 5 bases; bases outside gene matches: 16. The CDR3 region is CASTSFVGLAGGPITGELFF. CDR3 nucleotide sequence: TGTGCCAGCACCTCGTTTGTGGGACTAGCGGGAGGGCCGATAACCGGGGAGCTGTTTTTT.

A remark on this clonotype: A read error is possible here, since a much larger clone lies one base away. The rearrangement links TRBV5-1 to TRBJ2-5, with D possibly being TRBD2 (5 bases). This CDR3 contains 16 residues. The V gene lost 0 bases and the J gene lost 1 base, with 13 bases spanning the gap. CDR1 and CDR2 (germline): SGHRS, YFSETQ. CDR3 in amino acids: CASSLGSLGSQETQYF. DNA for the CDR3: TGCGCCAGCAGCTTGGGAAGTCTGGGGAGCCAAGAGACCCAGTACTTC.

This clonotype was recorded at least ten times. V usage is TRBV4-1 and J usage is TRBJ2-7; D is unresolved. CDR3 length: 13 residues. Trimming removed 1 base from V and 4 bases from J, with 8 bases in between. CDR1 is MGHRA, CDR2 YSYEKL, per germline. In DNA, the CDR3 is TGCGCCAGCAGCCAAGGCCTAGGGTACGAGCAGTACTTC. Its protein product is CASSQGLGYEQYF.

Turning to this clonotype: Being one base from a much bigger clone, this may be a read error. This sequence joins TRBV5-1 and TRBJ2-3, with D possibly matching TRBD2 (6 bases). The CDR3 consists of 12 residues. The ends were cut back, 6 bases at V and 8 bases at J, with 13 bases in the middle. Germline CDR1 SGHRS, CDR2 YFSETQ. The CDR3 region is CASTEDGGTQYF. The DNA for the CDR3 is TGCGCCAGCACCGAAGACGGGGGTACGCAGTATTTT.

Regarding this clonotype: A read error may account for a junction end that differs from germline. The rearrangement joins TRBV4-2 to TRBJ2-7; 9 nucleotides line up with TRBD1. CDR1 and CDR2 from the germline V gene are LGHNA and YNFKEQ. The CDR3 is 17 amino acids. The CDR3 loop is CASSQGSDRGLTYERYF. The CDR3 DNA is TGTGCCAGCAGCCAAGGGTCGGACAGGGGTCTTACCTACGAGCGGTACTTC.

To note about this clonotype: At one end, the junction sequence differs from germline, possibly due to a read error. V gene TRBV27 combines with J gene TRBJ2-1; possibly TRBD1 for D (6 bases). CDR1 is MNHEY, CDR2 SMNVEV, per germline (reference sequence). The CDR3 has 13 residues. The CDR3 sequence is CAGSFSGANEQFF. In DNA, the CDR3 is TGTGCCGGCAGTTTCTCAGGGGCCAATGAGCAGTTCTTC.

This clonotype has at least ten counts. V is TRBV6-5 and J is TRBJ1-2, with TRBD1 matching 7 bases. This CDR3 has 13 amino acids. V lost 5 bases and J lost 3; bases outside the gene matches: 3. CDR1 and CDR2 from the germline V gene are MNHEY and SVGAGI. As DNA, the CDR3 is TGTGCCAGCAGTATTACAGGGGACTATGGCTACACCTTC. This encodes CASSITGDYGYTF.

Many counts were recorded for this clonotype. This chain links TRBV29-1 with TRBJ1-2; D may be TRBD1 (6 bases). The CDR3 extends over 12 amino acids. Trimming took 7 bases from V and 6 from J, leaving 15 bases between them. Germline loops: CDR1 SQVTM, CDR2 ANQGSEA. CDR3 residues: CSAAGGRDGYTF. In nucleotides, the CDR3 is TGCAGCGCTGCTGGGGGGCGGGATGGCTACACCTTC.

This clonotype was detected ten times or more. The chain recombines TRBV2 with TRBJ2-7; no reliable D call. CDR1 SNHLY and CDR2 FYNNEI come from the germline V gene. CDR3 size: 15 residues. The V and J ends lost 1 base and 9 bases respectively, with 19 bases between them. CDR3 DNA: TGTGCCAGCAGTGAAGTCAAAGCCGGCGCCGTGGGGCAGTACTTC. Translating gives CASSEVKAGAVGQYF.

This clonotype was counted at least ten times. The J gene is TRBJ2-7, the V gene TRBV6-5; D is ambiguous. The CDR3 totals 14 residues. The germline V gene has CDR1 MNHEY and CDR2 SVGAGI. V lost 0 bases, J lost 3 bases, and 9 bases lay in between. CDR3 amino acids: CASSYSGRGYEQYF. CDR3 bases: TGTGCCAGCAGTTACTCCGGAAGAGGCTACGAGCAGTACTTC.

There are many counts of this clonotype. The chain uses TRBV9 and TRBJ1-4, with 10 bases fitting TRBD1. V shed 3 bases and J 0 bases; nucleotides not matched to a gene: 8. Germline V gives CDR1 SGDLS, CDR2 YYNGEE. The CDR3 is 18 amino acids. Written as DNA, the CDR3 is TGTGCCAGCAGCGCGACAGGGGGCGTTCGGGCAACTAATGAAAAACTGTTTTTT. Translating it yields CASSATGGVRATNEKLFF.

In its sample, this clonotype was seen many times. The chain has TRBV20-1 and TRBJ2-5; TRBD2 matches at 13 bases. The V and J ends lost 6 bases and 1 base, in that order; junction bases with no gene match: 2. The CDR3 has 14 amino acids. The germline V gene has CDR1 DFQATT and CDR2 SNEGSKA (reference sequence). In DNA, the CDR3 is TGCAGTGCCCGGACTAGCGGGGGCCAAGAGACCCAGTACTTC. Amino acid sequence: CSARTSGGQETQYF.

With respect to this clonotype: This may be a read error, as it is one base from a much larger clone. V gene TRBV4-1 combines with J gene TRBJ2-1; D uncertain. Germline assignment: CDR1 MGHRA and CDR2 YSYEKL. This CDR3 has 14 residues. The CDR3 DNA is TGCGCCGGCAGCCAAGATGCTAGCTACAATGAGCAGTTCTTC. Translating gives CAGSQDASYNEQFF.